This TCR beta chain was documented in a study of vaccination and CD4 T cells after COVID-19. About this clonotype itself: As yet, its antigen is unknown.

With the Oncomine TCR Beta short-read assay, DNA from cultured CD4+ T cells was sequenced. Someone extracted genomic DNA from cultured CD4+ T cells. MiXCR, run by TCRdb on the PCR reads, gives a single entry per CDR3 protein. The repertoire holds approximately 9,400 distinct CDR3 sequences, with just under 75% as singletons. Treatment indicated: roughly 11-day PBMC culture with coronavirus spike peptide pools or control peptides (ViraFEST assay). Culture conditions combined more than 1.5 million PBMCs per well with approximately 9.2 IU/ml IL-2 and around 10 ug/ml peptide pools. Study-level points and caveats: SARS-CoV-2-reactive clonotypes rose nonsignificantly, with the median going from about 20 to 38.

The receptor was derived from a human donor who had recovered from COVID-19. The specimen sequenced was CD4+ T cells from blood, cultured in vitro.

CDR3 nucleotides: TGTGCCAGCAGCCCAGGACTAGCGGGAGTCCACGAGCAGTACTTC. This gives the protein CASSPGLAGVHEQYF. The V call is TRBV7-2, the J call TRBJ2-7; TRBD2 aligns across 13 bases. Germline V lookup: CDR1 SGHTA, CDR2 FQGNSA. This CDR3 has 15 residues. Unmatched junction bases numbered 6, after V lost 5 bases and J lost 5 bases.